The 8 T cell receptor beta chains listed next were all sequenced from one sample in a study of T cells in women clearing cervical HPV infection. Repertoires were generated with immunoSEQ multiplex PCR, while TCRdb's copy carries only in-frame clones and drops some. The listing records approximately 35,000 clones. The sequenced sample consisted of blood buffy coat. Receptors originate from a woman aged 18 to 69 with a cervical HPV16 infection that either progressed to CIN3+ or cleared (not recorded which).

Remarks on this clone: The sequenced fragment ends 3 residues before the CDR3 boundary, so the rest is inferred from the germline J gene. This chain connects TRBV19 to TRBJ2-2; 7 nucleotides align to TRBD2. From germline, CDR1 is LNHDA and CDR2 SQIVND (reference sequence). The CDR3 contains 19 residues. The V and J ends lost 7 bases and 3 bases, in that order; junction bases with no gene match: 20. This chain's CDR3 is CASTRPSSGDPTYTGELFF. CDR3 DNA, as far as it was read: TGTGCCAGTACCCGACCCTCTAGCGGAGACCCTACATACACCGGGGAG.

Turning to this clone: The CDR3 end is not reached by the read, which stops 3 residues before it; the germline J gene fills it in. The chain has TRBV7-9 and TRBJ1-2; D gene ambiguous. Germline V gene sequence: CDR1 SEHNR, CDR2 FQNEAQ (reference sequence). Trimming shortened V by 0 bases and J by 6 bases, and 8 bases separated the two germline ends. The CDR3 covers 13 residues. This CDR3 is CASSLAGGNGYTF. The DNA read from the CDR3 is TGTGCCAGCAGCTTAGCCGGCGGGAATGGC. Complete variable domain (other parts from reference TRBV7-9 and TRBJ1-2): DTGVSQNPRHKITKRGQNVTFRCDPISEHNRLYWYRQTLGQGPEFLTYFQNEAQLEKSRLLSDRFSAERPKGSFSTLEIQRTEQGDSAMYLCASSLAGGNGYTFGSGTRLTVV.

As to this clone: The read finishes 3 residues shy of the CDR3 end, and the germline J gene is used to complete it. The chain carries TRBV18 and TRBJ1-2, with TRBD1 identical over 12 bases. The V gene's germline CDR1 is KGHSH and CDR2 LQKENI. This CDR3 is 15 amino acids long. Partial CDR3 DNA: TGTGCCAGCTCACCAGGGACAGGGGGCGGATACGAC. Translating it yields CASSPGTGGGYD. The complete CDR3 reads CASSPGTGGGYDYTF.

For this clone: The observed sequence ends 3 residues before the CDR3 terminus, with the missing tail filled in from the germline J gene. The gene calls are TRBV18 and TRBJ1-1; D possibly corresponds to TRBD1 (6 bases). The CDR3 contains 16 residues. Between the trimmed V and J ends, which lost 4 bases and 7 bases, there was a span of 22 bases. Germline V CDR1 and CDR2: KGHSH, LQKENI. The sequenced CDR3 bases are TGTGCCAGCTCACTGTCGGGGGGCGCCGGGTTTGATGAA. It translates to CASSLSGGAGFDE. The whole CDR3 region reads CASSLSGGAGFDEAFF. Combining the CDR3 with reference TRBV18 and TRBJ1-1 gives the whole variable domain NAGVMQNPRHLVRRRGQEARLRCSPMKGHSHVYWYRQLPEEGLKFMVYLQKENIIDESGMPKERFSAEFPKEGPSILRIQQVVRGDSAAYFCASSLSGGAGFDEAFFGQGTRLTVV.

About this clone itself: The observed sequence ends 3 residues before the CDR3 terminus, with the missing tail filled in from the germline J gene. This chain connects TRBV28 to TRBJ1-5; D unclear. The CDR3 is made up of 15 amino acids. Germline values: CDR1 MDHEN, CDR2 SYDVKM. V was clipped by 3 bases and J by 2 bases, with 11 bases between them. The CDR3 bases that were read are TGTGCCAGCAGTTTTAGTCCACGGGGCAATCAGCCC. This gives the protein CASSFSPRGNQP. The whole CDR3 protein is CASSFSPRGNQPQHF.

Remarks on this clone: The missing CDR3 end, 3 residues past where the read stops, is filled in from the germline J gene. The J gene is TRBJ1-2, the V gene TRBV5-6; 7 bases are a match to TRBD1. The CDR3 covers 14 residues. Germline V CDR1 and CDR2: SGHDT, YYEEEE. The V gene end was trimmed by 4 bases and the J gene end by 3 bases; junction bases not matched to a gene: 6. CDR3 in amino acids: CASSHYRGDYGYTF. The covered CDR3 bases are TGTGCCAGCAGCCACTACAGGGGAGACTATGGC. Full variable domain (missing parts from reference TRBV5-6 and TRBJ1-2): DAGVTQSPTHLIKTRGQQVTLRCSPKSGHDTVSWYQQALGQGPQFIFQYYEEEERQRGNFPDRFSGHQFPNYSSELNVNALLLGDSALYLCASSHYRGDYGYTFGSGTRLTVV.

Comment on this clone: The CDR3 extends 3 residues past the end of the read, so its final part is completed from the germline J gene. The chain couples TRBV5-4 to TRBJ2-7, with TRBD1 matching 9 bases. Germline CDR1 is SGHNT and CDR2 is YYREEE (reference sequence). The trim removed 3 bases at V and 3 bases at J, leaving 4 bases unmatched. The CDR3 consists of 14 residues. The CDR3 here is CASSYPGQGYEQYF. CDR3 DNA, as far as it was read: TGTGCCAGCAGCTATCCGGGACAGGGCTACGAG.

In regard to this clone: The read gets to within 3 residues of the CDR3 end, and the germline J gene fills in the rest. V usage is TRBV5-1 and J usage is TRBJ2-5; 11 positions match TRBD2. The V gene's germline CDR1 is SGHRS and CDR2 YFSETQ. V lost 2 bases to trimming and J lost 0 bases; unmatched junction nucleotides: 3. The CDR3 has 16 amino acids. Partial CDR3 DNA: TGCGCCAGCAGCTTTGGGACTAGCGGAAACCAAGAGACC. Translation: CASSFGTSGNQET. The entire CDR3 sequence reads CASSFGTSGNQETQYF.